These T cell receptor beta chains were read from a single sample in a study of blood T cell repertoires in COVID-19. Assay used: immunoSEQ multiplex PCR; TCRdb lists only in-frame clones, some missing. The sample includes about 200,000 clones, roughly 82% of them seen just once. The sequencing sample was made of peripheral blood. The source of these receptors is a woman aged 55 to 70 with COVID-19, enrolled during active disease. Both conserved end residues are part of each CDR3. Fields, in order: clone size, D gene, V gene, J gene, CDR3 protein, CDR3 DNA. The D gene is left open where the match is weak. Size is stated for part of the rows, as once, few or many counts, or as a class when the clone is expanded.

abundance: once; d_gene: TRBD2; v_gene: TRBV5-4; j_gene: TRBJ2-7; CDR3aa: CASSQTSGGRGGYEQYF; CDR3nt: TGTGCCAGCAGCCAAACCTCGGGCGGGAGAGGAGGCTACGAGCAGTACTTC
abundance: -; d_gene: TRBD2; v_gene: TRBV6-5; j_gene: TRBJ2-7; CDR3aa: CASSKFSGSGHEQYF; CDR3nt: TGTGCCAGCAGCAAGTTTAGCGGGAGTGGGCACGAGCAGTACTTC
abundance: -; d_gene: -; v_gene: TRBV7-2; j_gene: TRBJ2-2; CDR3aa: CASSLGRAGSNTGELFF; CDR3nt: TGTGCCAGCAGCTTAGGACGGGCGGGATCGAACACCGGGGAGCTGTTTTTT
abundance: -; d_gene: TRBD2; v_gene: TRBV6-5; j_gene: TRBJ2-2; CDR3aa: CASIKRGAGTGELFF; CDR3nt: TGTGCCAGCATAAAGCGGGGGGCCGGTACCGGGGAGCTGTTTTTT
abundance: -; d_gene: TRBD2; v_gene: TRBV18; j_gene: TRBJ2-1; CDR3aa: CASSHVTSGYNEQFF; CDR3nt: TGTGCCAGCTCACATGTGACTAGCGGTTACAATGAGCAGTTCTTC
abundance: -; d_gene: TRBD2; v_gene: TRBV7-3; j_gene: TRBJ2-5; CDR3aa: CASSLSRLAGQETQYF; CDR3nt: TGTGCCAGCAGCTTAAGTAGACTAGCGGGGCAAGAGACCCAGTACTTC
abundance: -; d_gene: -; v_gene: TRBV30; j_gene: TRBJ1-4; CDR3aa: CAWSVPDAGPDEKLFF; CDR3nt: TGTGCCTGGAGTGTACCTGACGCTGGGCCTGATGAAAAACTGTTTTTT
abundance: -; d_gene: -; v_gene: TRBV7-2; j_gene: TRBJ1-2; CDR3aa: CASSLATQASYYGYTF; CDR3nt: TGTGCCAGCAGCTTAGCAACACAGGCCTCCTACTATGGCTACACCTTC
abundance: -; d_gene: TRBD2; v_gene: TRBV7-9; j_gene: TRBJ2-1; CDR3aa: CASSKLAGGPDNEQFF; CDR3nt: TGTGCCAGCAGCAAACTAGCGGGGGGGCCGGACAATGAGCAGTTCTTC
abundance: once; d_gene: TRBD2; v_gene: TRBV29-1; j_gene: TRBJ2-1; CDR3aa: CSANRDYTNEQFF; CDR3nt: TGCAGCGCCAACCGGGACTATACCAATGAGCAGTTCTTC
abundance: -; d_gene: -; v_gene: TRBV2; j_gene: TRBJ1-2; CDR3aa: CASSPTVGYGYTF; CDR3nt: TGTGCCAGCAGTCCGACAGTGGGCTATGGCTACACCTTC
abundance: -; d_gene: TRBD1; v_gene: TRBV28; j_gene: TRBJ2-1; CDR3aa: CASRETGGVYEQFF; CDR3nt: TGTGCCAGCAGGGAGACAGGGGGCGTTTATGAGCAGTTCTTC
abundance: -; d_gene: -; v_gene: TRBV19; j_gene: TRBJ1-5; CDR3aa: CASSIGSGPGGNQPQHF; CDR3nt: TGTGCCAGTAGTATAGGTTCCGGGCCCGGGGGGAATCAGCCCCAGCATTTT
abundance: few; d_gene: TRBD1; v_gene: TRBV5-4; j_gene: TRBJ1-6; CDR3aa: CASSLLDRQNSPLHF; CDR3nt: TGTGCCAGCAGCTTGCTGGACAGGCAGAATTCACCCCTCCACTTT
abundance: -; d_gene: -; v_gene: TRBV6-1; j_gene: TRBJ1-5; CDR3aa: CASSERWGRGNQPQHF; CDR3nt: TGTGCCAGCAGTGAAAGATGGGGGCGAGGCAATCAGCCCCAGCATTTT